The 6 T cell receptor beta chains in this list originate from one sample, sequenced in a study of blood T cell repertoires in COVID-19. Sequenced by immunoSEQ multiplex PCR; TCRdb stores in-frame clones only, minus some. The sample includes approximately 130,000 clones, approximately 89% of them seen just once. Sequencing was performed on peripheral blood. The receptors stem from a human donor in a cohort sampled during active COVID-19.

This chain links TRBV9 with TRBJ2-5; 8 bases are a match to TRBD1. Germline assignment: CDR1 SGDLS and CDR2 YYNGEE. With 2 bases clipped from V and 4 bases from J, the junction kept 1 base outside the gene matches. CDR3 length equals 13 residues. CDR3 region: CASSVTGVETQYF. In DNA, the CDR3 is TGTGCCAGCAGCGTGACAGGGGTAGAGACCCAGTACTTC.

The chain employs TRBV6-5 and TRBJ1-2; D is unclear. The CDR3 length is 14 residues. Germline CDR1 is MNHEY and CDR2 is SVGAGI. Trimming took off 4 bases at V and 0 bases at J, with 9 bases between the two ends. The CDR3 protein is CASSFGGANYGYTF. The CDR3 nucleotides are TGTGCCAGCAGTTTCGGCGGTGCTAACTATGGCTACACCTTC.

The rearrangement uses TRBV18 and TRBJ1-2; 9 nucleotides align to TRBD1. V trimming: 2 bases; J trimming: 7 bases; junction bases outside the gene matches: 11. This CDR3 spans 16 amino acids. Per the germline V gene, CDR1 is KGHSH and CDR2 is LQKENI. CDR3 DNA sequence: TGTGCCAGCTCACCAGACTACAGGGGGCCGGGCATTGGCTACACCTTC. Translated, it gives CASSPDYRGPGIGYTF.

The chain is built from TRBV10-2 and TRBJ2-5; 7 nucleotides match TRBD2. The trim removed 3 bases at V and 5 bases at J, leaving 9 bases unmatched. Germline V lookup: CDR1 WSHSY, CDR2 SAAADI. The CDR3 totals 15 residues. CDR3 nucleotides: TGCGCCAGCAGTGATCGGGGGAGGGCCGACGAGACCCAGTACTTC. This translates into CASSDRGRADETQYF.

V and J are TRBV4-1 and TRBJ2-7; 7 nucleotides agree with TRBD1. The CDR3 is 16 amino acids. The junction had 11 bases not matched to a gene; V was cut back by 2 bases and J by 4 bases. Germline CDR1 is MGHRA and CDR2 is YSYEKL. This CDR3 is CASSQSTQGPLYEQYF. As DNA, the CDR3 is TGCGCCAGCAGCCAATCCACACAGGGGCCTTTATACGAGCAGTACTTC.

The chain is built from TRBV5-4 and TRBJ1-1; TRBD1 agrees at 8 bases. Germline lookup yields CDR1 SGHNT and CDR2 YYREEE (reference sequence). The CDR3 spans 16 residues. V lost 1 base and J lost 1; bases outside the gene matches: 6. The CDR3 reads CASSLSRTGSNTEAFF. CDR3 nucleotide sequence: TGTGCCAGCAGCTTGTCCCGGACAGGGTCGAACACTGAAGCTTTCTTT.